The text below deals with one T cell receptor (beta chain). This clone was seen just once. The specificity of this receptor is unknown. Base-call qualities are not available, and no considerably larger clone is one nucleotide away. According to the germline V gene (reference sequence), CDR1 reads SEHNR and CDR2 reads FQNEAQ. The germline ends are 16 bases apart after V is trimmed by 7 bases and J by 1 base. The cysteine opens and the phenylalanine closes a CDR3 of 15 amino acids. The sequence is cut down to CDR3 DNA, 45 bases in frame from base 1. The library came from the immunoSEQ multiplex PCR assay. TCRdb stores this immuneACCESS table with in-frame sequences only. Part of the clones is absent; in the studies checked, under half of the shortfall reflects unresolved V genes, and no reason is known for the rest. This sample holds tens of thousands of clones; about 92% were observed only once. The ten most abundant clones make up about 0.41% of the sample.

This sample was taken from a study of technical replicates of blood from a handful of donors (dated by TCRdb to about 2017). The receptor was derived from a human donor in good health. Sequenced: T cells isolated from PBMCs. The sequence links TRBV7-9 to TRBJ1-1; the D gene is perhaps TRBD1, on 6 matching bases. In nucleotides, the sequence is TGTGCCAGCATCTCTCCGGGACAAAGGAACACTGAAGCTTTCTTT. Translated, it gives CASISPGQRNTEAFF.